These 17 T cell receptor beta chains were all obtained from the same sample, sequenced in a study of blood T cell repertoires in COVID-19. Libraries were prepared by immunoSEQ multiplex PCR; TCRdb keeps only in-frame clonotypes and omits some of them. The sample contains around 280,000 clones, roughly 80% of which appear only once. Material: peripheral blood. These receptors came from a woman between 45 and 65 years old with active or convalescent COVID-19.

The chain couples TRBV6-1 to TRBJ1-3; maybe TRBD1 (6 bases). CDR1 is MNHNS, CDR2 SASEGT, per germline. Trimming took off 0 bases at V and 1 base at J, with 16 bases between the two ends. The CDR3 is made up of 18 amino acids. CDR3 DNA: TGTGCCAGCAGTGAAGCGCTTCGGGGGGGCGCATCTGGAAACACCATATATTTT. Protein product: CASSEALRGGASGNTIYF.

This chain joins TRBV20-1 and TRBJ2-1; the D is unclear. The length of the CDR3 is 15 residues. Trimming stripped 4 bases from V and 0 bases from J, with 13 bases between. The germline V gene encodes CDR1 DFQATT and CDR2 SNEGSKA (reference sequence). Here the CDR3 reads CSATEIASSYNEQFF. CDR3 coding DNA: TGCAGTGCTACTGAAATCGCTAGCTCCTACAATGAGCAGTTCTTC.

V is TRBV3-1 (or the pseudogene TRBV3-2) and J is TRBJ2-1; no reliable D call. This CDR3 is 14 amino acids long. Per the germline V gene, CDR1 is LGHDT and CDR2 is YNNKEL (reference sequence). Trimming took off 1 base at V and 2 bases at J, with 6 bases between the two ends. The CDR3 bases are TGTGCCAGCAGCCAAGGGAGAACCTACAATGAGCAGTTCTTC. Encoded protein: CASSQGRTYNEQFF.

CDR3 in amino acids: CASSLDRGWNEQFF. Written as DNA, the CDR3 is TGCGCCAGCAGCTTGGACAGGGGGTGGAATGAGCAGTTCTTC. The chain recombines TRBV5-1 with TRBJ2-1; TRBD1 matches 8 bases. CDR1 and CDR2 (germline): SGHRS, YFSETQ. The CDR3 consists of 14 residues. The junction had 3 bases not matched to a gene; V was cut back by 0 bases and J by 7 bases.

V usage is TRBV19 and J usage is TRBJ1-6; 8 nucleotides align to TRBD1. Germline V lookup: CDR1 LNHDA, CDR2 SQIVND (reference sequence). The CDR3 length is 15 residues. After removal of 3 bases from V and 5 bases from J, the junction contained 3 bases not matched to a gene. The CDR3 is CASSIGTGNNSPLHF. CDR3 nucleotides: TGTGCCAGTAGTATTGGGACAGGTAATAATTCACCCCTCCACTTT.

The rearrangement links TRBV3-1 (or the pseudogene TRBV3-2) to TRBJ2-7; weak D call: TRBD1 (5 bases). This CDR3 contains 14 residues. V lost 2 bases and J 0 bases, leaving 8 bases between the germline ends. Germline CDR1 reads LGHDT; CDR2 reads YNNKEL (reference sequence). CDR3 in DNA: TGTGCCAGCAGCCAACTGACAGCCTCCTACGAGCAGTACTTC. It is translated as CASSQLTASYEQYF.

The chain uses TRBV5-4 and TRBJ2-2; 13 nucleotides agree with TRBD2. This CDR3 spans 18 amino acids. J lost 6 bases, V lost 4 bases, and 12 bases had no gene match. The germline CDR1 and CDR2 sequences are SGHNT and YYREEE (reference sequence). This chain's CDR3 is CASSPGLAGPLAPGELFF. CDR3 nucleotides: TGTGCCAGCAGCCCGGGACTAGCGGGACCTTTGGCGCCCGGGGAGCTGTTTTTT.

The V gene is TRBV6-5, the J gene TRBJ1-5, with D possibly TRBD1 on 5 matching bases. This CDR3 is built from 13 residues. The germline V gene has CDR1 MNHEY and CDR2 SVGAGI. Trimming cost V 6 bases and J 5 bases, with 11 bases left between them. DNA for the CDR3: TGTGCCAGCAGGGGAGGGGATTATCAGCCCCAGCATTTT. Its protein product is CASRGGDYQPQHF.

The CDR3 nucleotides read TGTGCCACCAGTGAGGGGGGACTAGCGGGAGGATCCTCCTACAATGAGCAGTTCTTC. Its protein is CATSEGGLAGGSSYNEQFF. The chain links TRBV24-1 to TRBJ2-1, with 15 bases identical to TRBD2. With 4 bases clipped from V and 0 bases from J, the junction kept 6 bases outside the gene matches. The CDR3 runs 19 residues. Germline V CDR1 and CDR2: KGHDR, SFDVKD.

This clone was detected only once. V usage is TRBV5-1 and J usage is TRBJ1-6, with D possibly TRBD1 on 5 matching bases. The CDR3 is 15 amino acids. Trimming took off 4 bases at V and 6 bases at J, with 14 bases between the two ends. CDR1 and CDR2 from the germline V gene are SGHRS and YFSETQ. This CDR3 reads CASSRGVGPNSPLHF. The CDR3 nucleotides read TGCGCCAGCAGCAGGGGCGTGGGTCCTAATTCACCCCTCCACTTT.

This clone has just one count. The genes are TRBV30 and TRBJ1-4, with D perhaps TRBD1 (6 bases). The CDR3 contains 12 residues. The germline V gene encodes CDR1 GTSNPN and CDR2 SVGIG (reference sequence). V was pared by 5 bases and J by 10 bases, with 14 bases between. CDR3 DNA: TGTGCCTGGCAGGCGGACAGCCGAAAACTGTTTTTT. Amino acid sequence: CAWQADSRKLFF. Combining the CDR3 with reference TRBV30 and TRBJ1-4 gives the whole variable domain SQTIHQWPATLVQPVGSPLSLECTVEGTSNPNLYWYRQAAGRGLQLLFYSVGIGQISSEVPQNLSASRPQDRQFILSSKKLLLSDSGFYLCAWQADSRKLFFGSGTQLSVL.

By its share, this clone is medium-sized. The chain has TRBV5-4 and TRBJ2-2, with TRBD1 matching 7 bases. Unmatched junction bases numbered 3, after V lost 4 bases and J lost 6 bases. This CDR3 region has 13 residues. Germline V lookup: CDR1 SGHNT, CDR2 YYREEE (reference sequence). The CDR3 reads CASSPDRAGELFF. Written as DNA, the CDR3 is TGTGCCAGCAGCCCCGACAGGGCCGGGGAGCTGTTTTTT. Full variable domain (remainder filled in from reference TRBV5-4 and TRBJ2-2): ETGVTQSPTHLIKTRGQQVTLRCSSQSGHNTVSWYQQALGQGPQFIFQYYREEENGRGNFPPRFSGLQFPNYSSELNVNALELDDSALYLCASSPDRAGELFFGEGSRLTVL.

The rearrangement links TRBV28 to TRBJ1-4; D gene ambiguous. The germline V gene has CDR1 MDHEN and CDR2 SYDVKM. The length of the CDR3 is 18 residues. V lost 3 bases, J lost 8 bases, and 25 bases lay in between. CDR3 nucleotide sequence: TGTGCCAGCAGTTTTTTTACCGGTGGCAGTCCAGTGGGCGAAAAACTGTTTTTT. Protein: CASSFFTGGSPVGEKLFF.

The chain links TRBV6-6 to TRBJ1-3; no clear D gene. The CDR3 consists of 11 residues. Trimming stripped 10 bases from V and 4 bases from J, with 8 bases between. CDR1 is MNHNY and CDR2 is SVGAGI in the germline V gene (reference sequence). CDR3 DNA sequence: TGTGCCACGGGAGCCGGAAACACCATATATTTT. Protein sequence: CATGAGNTIYF.

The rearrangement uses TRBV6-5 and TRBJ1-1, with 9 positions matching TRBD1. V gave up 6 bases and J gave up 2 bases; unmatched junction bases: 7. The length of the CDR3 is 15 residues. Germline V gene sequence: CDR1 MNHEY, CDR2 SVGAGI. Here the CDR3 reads CASRPGTGPNTEAFF. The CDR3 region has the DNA TGTGCCAGCAGACCCGGGACAGGGCCTAACACTGAAGCTTTCTTT.

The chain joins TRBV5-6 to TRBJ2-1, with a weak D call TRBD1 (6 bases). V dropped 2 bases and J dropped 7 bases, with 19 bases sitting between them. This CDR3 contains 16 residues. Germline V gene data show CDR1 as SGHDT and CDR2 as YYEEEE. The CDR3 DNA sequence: TGTGCCAGCAGCTTCGAGGGCCAGGGGTTGAGGAATGAGCAGTTCTTC. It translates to CASSFEGQGLRNEQFF.

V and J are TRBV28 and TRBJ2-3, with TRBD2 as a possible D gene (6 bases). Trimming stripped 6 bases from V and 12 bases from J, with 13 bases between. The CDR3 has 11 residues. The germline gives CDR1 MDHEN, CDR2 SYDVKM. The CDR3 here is CASSLRGSQYF. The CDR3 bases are TGTGCCAGCAGCCTCCGGGGGTCACAGTATTTT.